One sample yielded the 26 T cell receptor beta chains listed below, sequenced in a study of post-analysis software for immune sequencing data. General study results and limits: The five TRBV segments detected at higher frequency in patients than in controls included TRBV5-6, TRBV5-1 and TRBV20-1.

No antigen has been assigned to these receptors. TCR beta libraries were prepared from cDNA with unique molecular identifiers. One entry per CDR3 protein results from TCRdb running MiXCR on the PCR reads. Among 750,000 to 950,000 distinct CDR3 sequences listed, about half were seen once. Sequencing was carried out using blood. The receptors stem from a girl between 10 and 17 years old with multiple sclerosis.

The J gene is TRBJ2-7, the V gene TRBV29-1; D may be TRBD1 (5 bases). V was clipped by 4 bases and J by 6 bases, with 19 bases between them. The CDR3 spans 14 residues. Germline V CDR1 and CDR2: SQVTM, ANQGSEA. As DNA, the CDR3 is TGCAGCGTTGTAAGCCAGGGTAAGGGTCGCGAGCAGTACTTC. Amino acid sequence: CSVVSQGKGREQYF.

The rearrangement links TRBV4-3 to TRBJ1-2; D is possibly TRBD1 (5 bases). V was trimmed by 6 bases and J by 0 bases, leaving 14 bases between them. Germline lookup yields CDR1 LGHNA and CDR2 YSLEER. The CDR3 length is 15 residues. As DNA, the CDR3 is TGCGCCAGCAGGGGAAGTTGGGGCCCTAACTATGGCTACACCTTC. Amino acid sequence: CASRGSWGPNYGYTF.

This clonotype has a handful of counts. This rearrangement joins TRBV7-9 to TRBJ1-6; 7 bases are shared with TRBD1. V shed 5 bases, J shed 5 bases, and the junction held 6 bases outside the gene matches. The CDR3 length is 15 residues. Germline CDR1 and CDR2: SEHNR and FQNEAQ (reference sequence). The CDR3: CASSPDGTDNSPLHF. In nucleotides, the CDR3 is TGTGCCAGCAGCCCCGACGGGACAGATAATTCACCCCTCCACTTT.

This clonotype was seen a few times. The chain uses TRBV7-6 and TRBJ2-1; 13 nucleotides agree with TRBD2. Germline V gene lookup returns CDR1 SGHVS and CDR2 FNYEAQ. Losses at the gene ends were 4 bases for V and 6 bases for J; bases not matched to a gene: 3. The CDR3 has 15 residues. Written as DNA, the CDR3 is TGTGCCAGCAGCTCAAGACTAGCGGGAGGCAATGAGCAGTTCTTC. Its protein is CASSSRLAGGNEQFF.

The chain recombines TRBV4-2 with TRBJ2-5, with unresolved D. The ends were cut back, 0 bases at V and 5 bases at J, with 13 bases in the middle. Germline lookup yields CDR1 LGHNA and CDR2 YNFKEQ. This CDR3 contains 15 residues. In DNA, the CDR3 is TGTGCCAGCAGCCAAGAGGCGAGTTCTTGGGAGACCCAGTACTTC. Protein sequence: CASSQEASSWETQYF.

The chain employs TRBV20-1 and TRBJ2-1; tentative D call: TRBD2 (6 bases). The V end lost 7 bases, the J end lost 0 bases, and 16 bases lay between the germline ends. The germline V gene encodes CDR1 DFQATT and CDR2 SNEGSKA (reference sequence). There are 15 residues in the CDR3. Here the CDR3 reads CSVSRRASSYNEQFF. CDR3 DNA: TGCAGTGTTTCAAGGAGGGCGAGCTCCTACAATGAGCAGTTCTTC.

The chain links TRBV12-3 or TRBV12-4 to TRBJ1-2; D is uncertain. V was cut by 5 bases and J by 7 bases, with 14 bases left in between. The CDR3 consists of 13 residues. The CDR3 region has the DNA TGTGCCAGCAGTGACGTCATACGCGCTGGCTACACCTTC. Its translation: CASSDVIRAGYTF.

Only one count was recorded for this clonotype. The chain recombines TRBV3-1 with TRBJ2-1; no reliable D call. The CDR3 contains 11 residues. The germline V gene has CDR1 LGHDT and CDR2 YNNKEL (reference sequence). The germline V and J ends were trimmed by 0 bases and 10 bases, with 4 bases remaining between them. CDR3 in amino acids: CASSQEREQFF. The DNA for the CDR3 is TGTGCCAGCAGCCAAGAGAGGGAGCAGTTCTTC.

The V gene is TRBV6-5, the J gene TRBJ2-5; tentatively, D is TRBD1 (6 bases). Germline CDR1 and CDR2: MNHEY and SVGAGI. The CDR3 extends over 14 amino acids. The V gene lost 6 bases and the J gene lost 8 bases, with 19 bases spanning the gap. CDR3 DNA sequence: TGTGCCAGCAGCCCCAGGGGCCCCGGGCAAACCCAGTACTTC. This gives the protein CASSPRGPGQTQYF.

This clonotype has just one count. V gene TRBV24-1 combines with J gene TRBJ1-2; the match to TRBD1 covers 9 bases. The junction had 8 bases not matched to a gene; V was cut back by 4 bases and J by 6 bases. There are 15 residues in the CDR3. Germline values: CDR1 KGHDR, CDR2 SFDVKD. The CDR3 nucleotides are TGTGCCACCAGTGACGCCTCGGACAGGGGTAATGGCTACACCTTC. Its protein product is CATSDASDRGNGYTF.

The chain uses TRBV12-3 or TRBV12-4 and TRBJ2-6, with D unresolved. Trimming shortened V by 8 bases and J by 4 bases, and 9 bases separated the two germline ends. The CDR3 spans 13 residues. The CDR3 bases are TGTGCCAGCGGAAAGACAGGGGCCAACGTCCTGACTTTC. It yields the protein CASGKTGANVLTF.

J is TRBJ2-1 and V is TRBV5-1; D unclear. CDR3 length: 16 amino acids. Germline V gene lookup returns CDR1 SGHRS and CDR2 YFSETQ. V gave up 0 bases and J gave up 7 bases, with 17 bases separating them. The CDR3 region is CASSLEASRRANEQFF. The CDR3 DNA reads TGCGCCAGCAGCTTGGAAGCGTCCCGACGGGCAAATGAGCAGTTCTTC.

J is TRBJ2-1 and V is TRBV3-1; D is unclear. The CDR3 length is 12 residues. Per germline, CDR1 LGHDT and CDR2 YNNKEL (reference sequence). V was cut by 5 bases and J by 12 bases, with 14 bases left in between. The CDR3 loop is CASSSQALGQFF. The CDR3 DNA reads as TGTGCCAGCAGCTCCCAGGCCCTGGGGCAGTTCTTC.

This chain uses TRBV3-1 with TRBJ1-1; 12 positions match TRBD1. V gave up 7 bases and J gave up 3 bases; unmatched junction bases: 9. The CDR3 is made up of 16 amino acids. The germline V gene encodes CDR1 LGHDT and CDR2 YNNKEL (reference sequence). DNA for the CDR3: TGTGCCAGCACCCCCGGGACAGGGGGCGGGGACACTGAAGCTTTCTTT. This translates into CASTPGTGGGDTEAFF.

The V and J genes are TRBV29-1 and TRBJ2-1, with 9 nucleotides matching TRBD1. The CDR3 sequence is 17 residues long. Germline CDR1 SQVTM, CDR2 ANQGSEA. V was clipped by 1 base and J by 8 bases; unmatched bases: 15. The DNA of the CDR3 is TGCAGCGTTGAAGGGAGGGGACGGGACAGGGTAGGGTATGAGCAGTTCTTC. It codes for CSVEGRGRDRVGYEQFF.

Here the CDR3 reads CAISSTGRLNPPLHF. The CDR3 nucleotides read TGTGCCATCAGCTCCACGGGACGGCTGAATCCACCCCTCCACTTT. The gene calls are TRBV10-3 and TRBJ1-6; weak D call: TRBD1 (5 bases). From germline, CDR1 is ENHRY and CDR2 SYGVKD. The CDR3 has 15 residues. The V end was cut by 6 bases, the J end by 11 bases, with 20 bases between.

The chain combines TRBV15 with TRBJ2-7; D gene unclear. Looked up from germline, CDR1 is LNHNV and CDR2 is YYDKDF (reference sequence). The CDR3 is made up of 16 amino acids. Deletions cut 1 base from V and 0 bases from J, with 13 bases between. The CDR3 DNA follows: TGTGCCACCAGCAGAGCTTTCCCCGTCCACTCCTACGAGCAGTACTTC. This encodes CATSRAFPVHSYEQYF.

This clonotype was seen more than once but under ten times. This chain connects TRBV4-2 to TRBJ2-7, with D perhaps TRBD2 (5 bases). V lost 0 bases to trimming and J lost 0 bases, with 9 bases between them. Germline V gives CDR1 LGHNA, CDR2 YNFKEQ. The CDR3 sequence is 15 residues long. The CDR3 protein is CASSQEDSSSYEQYF. CDR3 in DNA: TGTGCCAGCAGCCAAGAGGACTCGAGCTCCTACGAGCAGTACTTC.

This clonotype was seen a few times. The CDR3 loop is CASSLQGFNEQFF. The CDR3 nucleotides are TGTGCCAGCAGTCTACAGGGCTTCAATGAGCAGTTCTTC. This chain uses TRBV27 with TRBJ2-1; D may be TRBD1 (6 bases). The V end was cut by 5 bases, the J end by 6 bases, with 11 bases between. The CDR3 covers 13 residues. CDR1 and CDR2 (germline): MNHEY, SMNVEV (reference sequence).

This clonotype has only a few counts. The V and J genes are TRBV6-6 and TRBJ2-3; D is undetermined. The CDR3 contains 14 residues. V lost 7 bases and J lost 8, with 19 bases in between. CDR1 is MNHNY and CDR2 is SVGAGI in the germline V gene (reference sequence). The CDR3, as DNA: TGTGCCAGCACCTTGCAAGGCGGACGCATTACGCAGTATTTT. This gives the protein CASTLQGGRITQYF.

CDR3 DNA: TGCAGCGTTTCTCGGGGGAACACTGAAGCTTTCTTT. This sequence encodes CSVSRGNTEAFF. The rearrangement links TRBV29-1 to TRBJ1-1; the D is unclear. Germline values: CDR1 SQVTM, CDR2 ANQGSEA. V lost 5 bases, J lost 1 base, and 8 bases lay in between. This CDR3 spans 12 amino acids. The full variable domain, with the rest looked up from reference TRBV29-1 and TRBJ1-1, is SAVISQKPSRDICQRGTSLTIQCQVDSQVTMMFWYRQQPGQSLTLIATANQGSEATYESGFVIDKFPISRPNLTFSTLTVSNMSPEDSSIYLCSVSRGNTEAFFGQGTRLTVV.

The sample holds one count of this clonotype. The chain combines TRBV5-1 with TRBJ2-7, with D perhaps TRBD1 (5 bases). Germline CDR1 is SGHRS and CDR2 is YFSETQ. The V end was cut by 2 bases, the J end by 2 bases, with 17 bases between. This CDR3 comprises 16 residues. The CDR3 sequence is CASSLDCQGLPYEQYF. The CDR3 bases are TGCGCCAGCAGCTTAGATTGCCAGGGCCTCCCCTACGAGCAGTACTTC.

The table lists this clonotype with a count of one. The J gene is TRBJ2-5, the V gene TRBV12-3 or TRBV12-4; D might be TRBD1 or TRBD2, each matching 5 bases. The V gene lost 6 bases and the J gene lost 2 bases, with 13 bases spanning the gap. The CDR3 loop spans 14 amino acids. The DNA for the CDR3 is TGTGCCAGCAGCCCGCAGGGACGGCAAGAGACCCAGTACTTC. This codes for CASSPQGRQETQYF.

V and J are TRBV29-1 and TRBJ2-3, with D perhaps matching TRBD1 or TRBD2 (5 bases each). Germline V gene lookup returns CDR1 SQVTM and CDR2 ANQGSEA. The V end was cut by 2 bases, the J end by 2 bases, with 14 bases between. The CDR3 runs 15 residues. The CDR3 bases are TGCAGCGTTGAAAGAGGGGATCTTATCACAGATACGCAGTATTTT. Translation: CSVERGDLITDTQYF.

The rearrangement uses TRBV7-9 and TRBJ2-1; 15 bases align to TRBD2. The CDR3 is made up of 19 amino acids. V dropped 5 bases and J dropped 3; count of bases not matched to a gene: 11. From germline, CDR1 is SEHNR and CDR2 FQNEAQ (reference sequence). The CDR3 nucleotides are TGTGCCAGCAGCATCCGGGGACTAGCGGGAGGAGTGGGCTACAATGAGCAGTTCTTC. As protein: CASSIRGLAGGVGYNEQFF.

This clonotype was seen only once. The chain joins TRBV7-6 to TRBJ2-1; D call uncertain. Trimming shortened V by 0 bases and J by 5 bases, and 14 bases separated the two germline ends. Germline CDR1 SGHVS, CDR2 FNYEAQ. The CDR3 runs 16 residues. CDR3 DNA sequence: TGTGCCAGCAGCTTAGCCCCAGACCGGGCCAACAATGAGCAGTTCTTC. It yields the protein CASSLAPDRANNEQFF.